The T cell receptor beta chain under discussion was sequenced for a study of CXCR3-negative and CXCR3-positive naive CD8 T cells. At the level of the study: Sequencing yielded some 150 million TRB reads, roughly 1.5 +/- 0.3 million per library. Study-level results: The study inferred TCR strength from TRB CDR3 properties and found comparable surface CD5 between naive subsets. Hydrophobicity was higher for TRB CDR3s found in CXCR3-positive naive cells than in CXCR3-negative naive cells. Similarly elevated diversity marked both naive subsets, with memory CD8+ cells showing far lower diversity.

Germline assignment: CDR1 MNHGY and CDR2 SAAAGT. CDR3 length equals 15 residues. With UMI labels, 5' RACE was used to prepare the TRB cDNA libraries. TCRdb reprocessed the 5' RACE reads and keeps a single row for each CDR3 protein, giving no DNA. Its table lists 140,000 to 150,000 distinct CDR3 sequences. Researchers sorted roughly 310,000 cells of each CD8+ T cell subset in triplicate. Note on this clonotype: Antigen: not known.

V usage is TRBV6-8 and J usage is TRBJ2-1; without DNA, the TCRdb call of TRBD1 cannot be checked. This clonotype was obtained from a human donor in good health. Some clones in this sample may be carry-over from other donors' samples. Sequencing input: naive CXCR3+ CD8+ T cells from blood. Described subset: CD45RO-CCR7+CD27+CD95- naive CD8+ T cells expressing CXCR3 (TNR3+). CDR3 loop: CASIYACPTYNEQFF.